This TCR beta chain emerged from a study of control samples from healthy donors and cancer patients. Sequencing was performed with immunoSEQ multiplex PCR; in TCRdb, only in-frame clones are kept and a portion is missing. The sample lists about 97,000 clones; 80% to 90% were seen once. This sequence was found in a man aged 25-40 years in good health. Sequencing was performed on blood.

The CDR3 DNA is TGTGCCAGCAGCTTAGATCTGAGCACAGATACGCAGTATTTT. Its protein product is CASSLDLSTDTQYF. The chain is built from TRBV7-9 and TRBJ2-3, with unresolved D. V dropped 1 base and J dropped 0 bases, with 5 bases sitting between them. Germline V gene lookup returns CDR1 SEHNR and CDR2 FQNEAQ (reference sequence). The CDR3 has 14 amino acids.